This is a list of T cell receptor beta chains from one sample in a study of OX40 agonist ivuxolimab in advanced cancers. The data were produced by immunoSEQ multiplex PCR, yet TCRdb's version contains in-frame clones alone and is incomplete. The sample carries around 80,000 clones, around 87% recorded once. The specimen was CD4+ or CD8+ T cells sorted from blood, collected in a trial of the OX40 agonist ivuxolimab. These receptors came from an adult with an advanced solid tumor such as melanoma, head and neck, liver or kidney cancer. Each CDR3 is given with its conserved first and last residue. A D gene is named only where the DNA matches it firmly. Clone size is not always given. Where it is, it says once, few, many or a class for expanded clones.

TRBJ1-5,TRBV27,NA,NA,CASSLITGLNQPQHF,TGTGCCAGCAGTTTAATTACAGGGCTAAATCAGCCCCAGCATTTT
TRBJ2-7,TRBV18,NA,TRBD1,CASSTGTGSWEQYF,TGTGCCAGCTCAACCGGGACAGGGAGTTGGGAGCAGTACTTC
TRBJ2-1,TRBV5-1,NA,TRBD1,CASSLFSIWDRAFDSYNEQFF,TGCGCCAGCAGCTTGTTCAGTATTTGGGACAGGGCTTTTGACTCCTACAATGAGCAGTTCTTC
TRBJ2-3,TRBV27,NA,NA,CASTQTGTDTQYF,TGTGCCAGCACCCAAACAGGCACAGATACGCAGTATTTT
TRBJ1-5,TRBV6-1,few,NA,CASSGHGNNQPQHF,TGTGCCAGCAGTGGGCACGGGAATAATCAGCCCCAGCATTTT
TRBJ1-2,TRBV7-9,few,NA,CASSLQAVGGYTF,TGTGCCAGCAGCTTACAGGCGGTAGGCGGCTACACCTTC
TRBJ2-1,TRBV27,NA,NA,CASSKRFGRDSYNEQFF,TGTGCCAGCAGCAAAAGGTTCGGAAGGGACTCCTACAATGAGCAGTTCTTC
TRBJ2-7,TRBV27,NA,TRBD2,CASTPHGGKFEQYF,TGTGCCAGCACACCCCACGGGGGGAAATTCGAGCAGTACTTC
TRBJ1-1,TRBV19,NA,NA,CASSPGERRNTEAFF,TGTGCCAGTAGTCCAGGCGAGAGACGGAACACTGAAGCTTTCTTT
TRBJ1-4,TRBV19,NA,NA,CASSRRGATNEKLFF,TGTGCCAGTAGTCGGAGGGGTGCAACTAATGAAAAACTGTTTTTT